This T cell receptor (beta chain) came from a study of T cells in Graves' hyperthyroidism and ophthalmopathy (dated by TCRdb to the late 2010s). About the investigation overall: Peripheral blood was collected at initial diagnosis, before any treatment. A discovery cohort of about 96 patients, about 40 with Graves' ophthalmopathy and 57 with stable Graves' hyperthyroidism, was used to find distinguishing TCR V-J signatures. Prospective prediction of ophthalmopathy was tested in an independent validation cohort of 18 to 20 hyperthyroidism patients and approximately 17 patients who later progressed to ophthalmopathy. For training and testing, the approximately 97 patients in the discovery cohort were randomly divided in a 7:3 ratio. Thyroid tissue and blood T-cell repertoires from over 5 Graves' hyperthyroidism patients were also compared in the study. After blood sampling, hyperthyroidism patients were treated with methimazole at a starting dose of 30 mg daily, and ophthalmopathy patients were treated with high-dose intravenous methylprednisolone. The paper reports TCR Vbeta CDR3 sequencing of 130 to 150 peripheral blood samples: over 40 ophthalmopathy, fewer than 85 hyperthyroidism and approximately 17 progressor patients. Overall study outcomes, separate from this receptor: Ophthalmopathy was separated from stable hyperthyroidism by a 13 V-J signature model, with around 88% sensitivity and approximately 84% specificity obtained in cross-validation and 80%/75% obtained in testing. In validation, the model predicted progression to ophthalmopathy a median of about 6.8 months before onset, with roughly 70% sensitivity and roughly 73% specificity. No statistical method was used to set the sample size in advance, and investigators knew the group allocation. Most expanded thyroid clonotypes (frequency above 0.001) were also found in blood, which suggests that blood repertoires may mirror thyroid immune responses.

Stable Graves' hyperthyroidism was defined as the absence of progression to ophthalmopathy over 18 months of follow-up. Hyperthyroidism patients were aged 18 to 65 years and newly diagnosed, with disease duration of less than 2 months. Patients with uncontrolled infections, other autoimmune diseases, pregnancy or lactation were excluded. Diagnoses were established on the basis of clinical symptoms, serum thyroxine and TRAb, thyroid ultrasound, and orbital computed tomography. PBMCs were isolated from approximately 10 ml of fresh peripheral blood by Ficoll-Paque density gradient centrifugation. Total RNA was extracted using Trizol reagent, and RNA quality was assessed on an Agilent 2100 Bioanalyzer. TCR beta CDR3 regions were amplified from RNA transcripts. A first-round RT-PCR of the TCR CDR3 used the HTBI primer set with the Qiagen OneStep RT-PCR kit. Libraries were constructed in a second round of multiplex PCR, after which size selection and purification were performed. Sequencing of the libraries was done on an Illumina HiSeq2000 using paired-end 100 bp reads. As for the authors' bioinformatics: Raw data were processed with SOAPnuke, discarding reads with adapters, uncalled bases, mean Phred below 15, or no exact constant-primer or identifier match. COPE v1.2.5 was used to merge high-quality paired reads, and clonotypes were defined as unique nucleotide sequences. Clonotypes were aligned to IMGT TRBV, TRBD and TRBJ reference segments using MiTCR v1.1. The analysis included only V-J combinations with a frequency above 0.0001, which together covered roughly 99% of the repertoires. A TCS score was defined as the ratio between F50 (clonal expansion) and ExV (chaos), using BLOSUM62-based TCRdist between CDR3 peptides within each V-J. Welch's t-statistics and random forest reduced fewer than 600 V-J features to 13, which were used in a naive Bayes classifier (R e1071). The Morisita-Horn index was used to measure how similar the thyroid and blood repertoires were. TCRdb's own reprocessing of the public reads used fastp at Q25 and MiXCR and kept productive beta chains. Every CDR3 protein is listed once, alongside the most common genes and DNA of its rows. For this entry, the V and J calls and clone size follow TCRdb and not the study's own pipeline. A total of some 800,000 distinct CDR3 sequences appear in this sample, 35% to 45% of them only once. About 9% of the sample goes to the ten largest clones.

V gives up 7 bases and J gives up 7 bases, and the segment between their germline ends measures 10 bases. Counted from cysteine to phenylalanine, this CDR3 has 11 amino acids. The entry retains the CDR3 DNA only, 33 bases that are in frame from base 1. CDR1 and CDR2 were assigned from the germline V gene (reference sequence) as SEHNR and FQNEAQ. Concerning this clonotype: The antigen this receptor binds is unknown. No base quality values were provided; no much bigger clone lies one nucleotide off.

The sequence was obtained from a man younger than 30 with Graves' hyperthyroidism. The chain is made from TRBV7-9 and TRBJ1-1, with the D segment identity uncertain. The specimen was blood. The nucleotide sequence reads TGTGCCAGCACCGTTTCTCTTGAAGCTTTCTTT. This codes for CASTVSLEAFF.